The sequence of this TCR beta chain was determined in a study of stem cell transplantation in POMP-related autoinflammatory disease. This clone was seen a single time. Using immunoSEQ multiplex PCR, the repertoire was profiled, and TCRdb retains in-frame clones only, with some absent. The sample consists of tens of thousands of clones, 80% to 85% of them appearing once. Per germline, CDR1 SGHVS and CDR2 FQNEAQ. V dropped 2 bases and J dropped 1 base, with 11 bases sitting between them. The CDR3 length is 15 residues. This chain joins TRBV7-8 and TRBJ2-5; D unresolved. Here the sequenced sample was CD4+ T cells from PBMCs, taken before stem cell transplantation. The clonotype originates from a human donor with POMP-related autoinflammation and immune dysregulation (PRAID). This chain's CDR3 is CASSLRRTSQETQYF. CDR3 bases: TGTGCCAGCAGCTTAAGGCGAACCAGCCAAGAGACCCAGTACTTC.